This TCR beta chain emerged from a study of neoadjuvant nivolumab and ipilimumab in lung cancer. Overall study findings and caveats: Only a small number of samples underwent TCR sequencing. Resected-tumor TCR richness correlated positively with pretherapy blood richness. Only two of four nivolumab-treated tumors gained richness and clonality by surgery. Compared with tumor-adjacent uninvolved lung, resected tumors showed greater richness and clonality.

V lost 7 bases and J 7 bases, leaving 22 bases between the germline ends. The CDR3 loop spans 15 amino acids. Germline V lookup: CDR1 MDHEN, CDR2 SYDVKM. Some clones are missing from TCRdb's copy, which holds only in-frame ones; the method was immunoSEQ multiplex PCR. The sample carries around 6,000 clones, 65% recorded once. This clone has more than one count but fewer than ten. The antigen remains unidentified. V and J are TRBV28 and TRBJ1-1; D uncertain. Material: tumor tissue, obtained after neoadjuvant nivolumab, alone or with ipilimumab, at or shortly before surgery. The TCR was taken from an adult with non-small cell lung cancer. The CDR3 DNA sequence: TGTGCCAGCACCGTGACCTGGTGGCAGTCCTTTGAAGCTTTCTTT. The encoded protein is CASTVTWWQSFEAFF. The full variable domain, with the rest looked up from reference TRBV28 and TRBJ1-1, is DVKVTQSSRYLVKRTGEKVFLECVQDMDHENMFWYRQDPGLGLRLIYFSYDVKMKEKGDIPEGYSVSREKKERFSLILESASTNQTSMYLCASTVTWWQSFEAFFGQGTRLTVV.